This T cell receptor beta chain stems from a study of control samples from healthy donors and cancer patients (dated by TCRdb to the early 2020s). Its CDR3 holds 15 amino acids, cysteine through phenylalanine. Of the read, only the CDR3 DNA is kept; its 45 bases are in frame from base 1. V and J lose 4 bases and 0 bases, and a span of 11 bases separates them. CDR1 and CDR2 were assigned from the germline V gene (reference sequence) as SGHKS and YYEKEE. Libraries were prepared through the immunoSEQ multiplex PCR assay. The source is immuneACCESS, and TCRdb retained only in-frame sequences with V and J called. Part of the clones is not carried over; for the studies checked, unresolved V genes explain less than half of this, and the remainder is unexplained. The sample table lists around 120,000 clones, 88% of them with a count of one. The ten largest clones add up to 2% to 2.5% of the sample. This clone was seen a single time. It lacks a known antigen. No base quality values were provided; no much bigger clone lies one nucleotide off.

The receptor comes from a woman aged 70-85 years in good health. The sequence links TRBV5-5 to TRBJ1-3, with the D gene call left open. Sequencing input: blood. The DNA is TGTGCCAGCAGCCGCGACCCATACTCTGGAAACACCATATATTTT. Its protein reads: CASSRDPYSGNTIYF.